The present entry profiles one TCR beta chain with its context. Its antigen remains unknown. The record originates from a study of Ad26.COV2.S vaccination and SARS-CoV-2 variants. Study information: Dosing was one shot or two shots 56 days apart. Study-wide results and caveats: Relative to placebo recipients, vaccine recipients exhibited elevated spike-specific TCR breadth.

With 4 bases clipped from V and 2 bases from J, the junction kept 5 bases outside the gene matches. Germline lookup yields CDR1 LGHDT and CDR2 YNNKEL (reference sequence). This CDR3 region has 14 residues. Treatment defined: 19 received Ad26.COV2.S at low or high dose, single or two shots; 5 received placebo; per-sample allocation not given. Collection of samples fell on day 63 after the first vaccine or placebo injection. Within Boston, the person who donated was an adult of 18-55 years. The table came from immunoSEQ multiplex PCR; TCRdb's copy has only in-frame clones and leaves some out. The sample lists about 400,000 clones, 85% to 90% seen once, with around 3.6% in the top ten.

The rearrangement links TRBV3-1 (or the pseudogene TRBV3-2) to TRBJ2-7, with 7 bases lining up with TRBD1. This specimen was peripheral blood, taken in a trial of Ad26.COV2.S vaccine versus placebo. The sequence was obtained from a person between 18 and 60 years old who received the Ad26.COV2.S COVID-19 vaccine or a placebo. CDR3: CASSRGQTTYEQYF. The DNA for the CDR3 is TGTGCCAGCAGCCGGGGACAGACTACCTACGAGCAGTACTTC.